The sequence of this T cell receptor beta chain was determined in a study of yellow fever vaccine responses in identical twins. Points on this clonotype: The antigen remains unidentified.

TCRdb processed the RT-PCR reads anew with MiXCR; each CDR3 protein has one entry. The data contain 13,000 or so distinct CDR3 sequences, 80% to 90% of them singletons. The CDR3 runs 13 residues. The germline V and J ends were trimmed by 5 bases and 5 bases, with 13 bases remaining between them. CDR1 and CDR2 from the germline V gene are SGHTA and FQGTGA. Study conclusions and caveats: On the reported evidence, twins' vaccine T cell responses seemed partly convergent and partly personalized.

The chain couples TRBV7-3 to TRBJ2-7; D uncertain. The source is a woman younger than 30 who received the yellow fever vaccine. The specimen comprised T cells from blood (PBMCs), unsorted or a sorted subset (not recorded which), sampled before or after yellow fever vaccination (not recorded which). The CDR3 sequence is CASSPAGNNEQYF. CDR3 DNA: TGTGCCAGCAGCCCTGCTGGTAACAACGAGCAGTACTTC.